The 9 T cell receptor beta chains in this list originate from one sample, sequenced in a study of blood T cell repertoires in COVID-19. Profiling relied on immunoSEQ multiplex PCR, and the TCRdb table lists in-frame clones only, not all of them. Here the sample spans 190,000 or so clones, roughly 87% being singletons. Sequencing was carried out using PBMCs or T cells enriched from blood (not recorded which). Every receptor here comes from a man younger than 30 with acute COVID-19.

The V call is TRBV14, the J call TRBJ2-2, with TRBD1 as a possible D gene (6 bases). V was cut by 4 bases and J by 3 bases, with 12 bases left in between. CDR1 is SGHDN and CDR2 is FVKESK in the germline V gene. The CDR3 sequence is 15 residues long. CDR3 sequence: CASSRSQGYTGELFF. CDR3 DNA sequence: TGTGCCAGCAGCCGCTCACAGGGTTACACCGGGGAGCTGTTTTTT.

The chain is built from TRBV25-1 and TRBJ2-1, with TRBD2 matching 8 bases. Germline lookup yields CDR1 MGHDK and CDR2 SYGVNS. The V segment lost 2 bases and the J segment 4 bases; nucleotides outside the gene matches: 10. The CDR3 loop spans 17 amino acids. The CDR3 region is CASSEGQGTRGYNEQFF. The CDR3 DNA is TGTGCCAGCAGTGAAGGTCAGGGGACTAGGGGGTACAATGAGCAGTTCTTC.

This clone has more than one count but fewer than ten. The CDR3 protein is CASSSATRSPLHF. CDR3 DNA sequence: TGTGCCAGCAGTTCAGCGACGCGGTCACCCCTCCACTTT. The rearrangement joins TRBV12-3 or TRBV12-4 to TRBJ1-6; no firm D call. The V end was cut by 4 bases, the J end by 10 bases, with 11 bases between. This CDR3 is built from 13 residues.

The genes are TRBV30 and TRBJ2-3; weak D call: TRBD1 (6 bases). Germline loops: CDR1 GTSNPN, CDR2 SVGIG (reference sequence). The CDR3 consists of 15 residues. Deletions cut 3 bases from V and 4 bases from J, with 17 bases between. CDR3 DNA: TGTGCCTGGAGGTGGGGGCTCTCCAGTGCAGATACGCAGTATTTT. This translates into CAWRWGLSSADTQYF. The variable domain in full, with the rest retrieved from reference TRBV30 and TRBJ2-3, is SQTIHQWPATLVQPVGSPLSLECTVEGTSNPNLYWYRQAAGRGLQLLFYSVGIGQISSEVPQNLSASRPQDRQFILSSKKLLLSDSGFYLCAWRWGLSSADTQYFGPGTRLTVL.

This rearrangement joins TRBV7-9 to TRBJ2-3, with 14 bases lining up with TRBD2. Germline V gene data show CDR1 as SEHNR and CDR2 as FQNEAQ (reference sequence). V lost 5 bases, J lost 2 bases, and 3 bases stayed unmatched. The CDR3 is made up of 16 amino acids. The CDR3, as DNA: TGTGCCAGCAGCCGACTAGCGGGAGGGCTCACAGATACGCAGTATTTT. Translated: CASSRLAGGLTDTQYF.

CDR3 loop: CASTRQELNYGYTF. CDR3 nucleotides: TGTGCCAGCACACGACAGGAACTTAACTATGGCTACACCTTC. The chain joins TRBV5-4 to TRBJ1-2; possible D gene TRBD1, 6 bases. From germline, CDR1 is SGHNT and CDR2 YYREEE (reference sequence). The CDR3 length is 14 residues. V was pared by 6 bases and J by 1 base, with 13 bases between.

The chain joins TRBV9 to TRBJ2-2; D may be TRBD1 (6 bases). CDR1 and CDR2 from the germline V gene are SGDLS and YYNGEE. The CDR3 totals 14 residues. Deletions cut 5 bases from V and 5 bases from J, with 13 bases between. The CDR3 here is CASRPPTGTGELFF. CDR3 nucleotide sequence: TGTGCCAGCAGACCCCCGACAGGAACCGGGGAGCTGTTTTTT.

J is TRBJ2-1 and V is TRBV5-1, with 11 positions matching TRBD2. The CDR3 runs 16 residues. J gave up 7 bases and V 4 bases, and 10 bases lay outside the gene matches. Germline CDR1 reads SGHRS; CDR2 reads YFSETQ. The CDR3 DNA follows: TGCGCCAGCAGCCCGGAAGAGACTAGCGGGACGAATGAGCAGTTCTTC. Translation: CASSPEETSGTNEQFF.

This clone was seen only once. This chain joins TRBV5-4 and TRBJ2-7; TRBD2 agrees at 11 bases. Germline loops: CDR1 SGHNT, CDR2 YYREEE (reference sequence). The CDR3 runs 15 residues. V was clipped by 3 bases and J by 4 bases; unmatched bases: 6. Here the CDR3 DNA reads TGTGCCAGCAGCTCTGGACTAGCGGGTTCGTACGAGCAGTACTTC. Translating it yields CASSSGLAGSYEQYF.